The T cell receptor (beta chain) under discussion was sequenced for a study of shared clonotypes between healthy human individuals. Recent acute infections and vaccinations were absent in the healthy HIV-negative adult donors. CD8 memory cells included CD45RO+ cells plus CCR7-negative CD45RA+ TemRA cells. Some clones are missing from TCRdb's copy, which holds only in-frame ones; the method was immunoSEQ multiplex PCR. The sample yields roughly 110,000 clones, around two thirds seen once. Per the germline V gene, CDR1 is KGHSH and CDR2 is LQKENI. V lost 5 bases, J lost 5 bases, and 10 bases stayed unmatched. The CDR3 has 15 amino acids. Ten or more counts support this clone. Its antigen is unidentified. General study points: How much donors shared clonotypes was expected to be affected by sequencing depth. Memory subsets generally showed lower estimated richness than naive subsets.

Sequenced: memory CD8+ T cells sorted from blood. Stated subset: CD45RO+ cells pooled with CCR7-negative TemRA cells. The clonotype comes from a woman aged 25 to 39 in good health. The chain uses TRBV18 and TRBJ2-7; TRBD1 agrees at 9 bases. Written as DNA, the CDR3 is TGTGCCAGCTCAATTACAGGGGGCCTTCGGGACGAGCAGTACTTC. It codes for CASSITGGLRDEQYF.